The 28 T cell receptor beta chains reported below all come from one sample, sequenced in a study of T cell changes during pregnancy in multiple sclerosis. Some clones are missing from TCRdb's copy, which holds only in-frame ones; the method was immunoSEQ multiplex PCR. This table has approximately 41,000 clones, nearly 90% appearing once. The sequencing used CD4+ T cells from peripheral blood mononuclear cells, collected in the second trimester of pregnancy. The source is a female donor with multiple sclerosis, enrolled in a pregnancy study.

V gene TRBV6-4 combines with J gene TRBJ1-5; the D is unclear. V was cut by 7 bases and J by 6 bases, with 13 bases left in between. This CDR3 contains 13 residues. The V gene's germline CDR1 is MRHNA and CDR2 SNTAGT. This chain's CDR3 is CASTTYLVQPQHF. The CDR3 DNA is TGTGCCAGCACTACTTATTTGGTTCAGCCCCAGCATTTT.

Turning to this clone: A read error may account for a junction end that differs from germline. DNA of the CDR3: TGTGCCAGCAGAGAGACGGGACAGGGCGACTTC. The encoded protein is CASRETGQGDF. The chain carries TRBV6-1 and TRBJ2-4, with TRBD1 matching 9 bases. The CDR3 runs 11 residues. Germline assignment: CDR1 MNHNS and CDR2 SASEGT.

The chain links TRBV18 to TRBJ1-1; 7 bases fit TRBD1. This CDR3 has 16 residues. V lost 1 base to trimming and J lost 0 bases; unmatched junction nucleotides: 5. Germline CDR1 KGHSH, CDR2 LQKENI. This chain's CDR3 is CASSPRQGVLNTEAFF. CDR3 in DNA: TGTGCCAGCTCACCACGACAGGGCGTACTGAACACTGAAGCTTTCTTT.

This clone was picked up a small number of times. Here the CDR3 reads CASSQQTSGRSDTQYF. The CDR3 DNA sequence: TGTGCCAGCAGCCAACAAACTAGCGGGAGGTCAGATACGCAGTATTTT. This chain joins TRBV11-3 and TRBJ2-3; 12 positions match TRBD2. CDR1 SGHNT and CDR2 YENEEA come from the germline V gene. V was pared by 5 bases and J by 4 bases, with 7 bases of the junction left unmatched. The CDR3 contains 16 residues.

In its sample, this clone was seen once. The rearrangement uses TRBV10-2 and TRBJ1-1, with D maybe TRBD1 (6 bases). The CDR3 runs 14 residues. V lost 6 bases, J lost 1 base, and 12 bases lay in between. The V gene's germline CDR1 is WSHSY and CDR2 SAAADI. The CDR3 sequence: CASRSGHTNTEAFF. In DNA form, the CDR3 reads TGCGCCAGCAGATCGGGACACACGAACACTGAAGCTTTCTTT.

This sequence joins TRBV5-8 and TRBJ2-1, with a weak D call TRBD1 (5 bases). The CDR3 totals 14 residues. Per germline, CDR1 SGHTS and CDR2 YDEGEE. The CDR3: CAGAGTFSTNEQFF. The CDR3 coding sequence is TGTGCAGGGGCCGGAACCTTCAGTACGAATGAGCAGTTCTTC.

The DNA for the CDR3 is TGTGCCAGCAGCAAAGCTGTCGACAGTAATGAAAAACTGTTTTTT. Protein: CASSKAVDSNEKLFF. The chain combines TRBV21-1 with TRBJ1-4; the table's TRBD1 call for D was not verified on the DNA. TRBV21-1 is recorded as a pseudogene. The CDR3 covers 15 residues.

The chain combines TRBV7-9 with TRBJ2-1; D may be TRBD2 (5 bases). Germline V gives CDR1 SEHNR, CDR2 FQNEAQ (reference sequence). Trimming left V 5 bases short and J 2 bases short, with 13 bases between. The CDR3 is 15 residues long. CDR3 DNA sequence: TGTGCCAGCAGCACTTCTTTGGAGGCCTACAATGAGCAGTTCTTC. Translation: CASSTSLEAYNEQFF.

This clone has only one observation. The chain's CDR3 is CASSGTGGDFYEQYF. The CDR3 DNA reads TGTGCCAGCAGTGGGACAGGGGGGGATTTCTACGAGCAGTACTTC. V is TRBV25-1 and J is TRBJ2-7; 10 bases fit TRBD1. Germline V lookup: CDR1 MGHDK, CDR2 SYGVNS. Trimming removed 4 bases from V and 3 bases from J; junction bases left unmatched: 6. The CDR3 contains 15 residues.

This clone was recorded once. The V and J genes are TRBV7-9 and TRBJ2-7, with 8 bases fitting TRBD1. The CDR3 length is 12 residues. Germline lookup yields CDR1 SEHNR and CDR2 FQNEAQ (reference sequence). Trimming took 5 bases from V and 7 from J; bases not matched to a gene: 4. CDR3 region: CASSDQGAEQYF. The CDR3 DNA follows: TGTGCCAGCAGCGATCAGGGGGCAGAGCAGTACTTC.

This chain uses TRBV5-6 with TRBJ1-2; D uncertain. The ends were cut back, 2 bases at V and 2 bases at J, with 13 bases in the middle. CDR1 and CDR2 from the germline V gene are SGHDT and YYEEEE. The CDR3 covers 15 residues. The CDR3 DNA reads as TGTGCCAGCAGCTTACAAGGCCGAGGGAACTATGGCTACACCTTC. Its protein product is CASSLQGRGNYGYTF.

The chain couples TRBV27 to TRBJ2-3, with D possibly matching TRBD2 (5 bases). There are 13 residues in the CDR3. V lost 3 bases and J 3 bases, leaving 7 bases between the germline ends. From germline, CDR1 is MNHEY and CDR2 SMNVEV (reference sequence). The CDR3 is CASSFRGTDTQYF. The CDR3 nucleotides are TGTGCCAGCAGTTTTCGAGGGACAGATACGCAGTATTTT.

V gene TRBV4-3 combines with J gene TRBJ2-5, with D uncertain. Trimming removed 0 bases from V and 4 bases from J, with 6 bases in between. The CDR3 is made up of 13 amino acids. Germline V gene data show CDR1 as LGHNA and CDR2 as YSLEER. The CDR3 loop is CASSQDGRETQYF. The CDR3 nucleotides are TGCGCCAGCAGCCAAGATGGCCGAGAGACCCAGTACTTC.

V is TRBV2 and J is TRBJ2-6, with TRBD2 as a possible D gene (6 bases). Germline lookup yields CDR1 SNHLY and CDR2 FYNNEI. The CDR3 loop spans 16 amino acids. V was cut by 5 bases and J by 1 base, with 12 bases left in between. CDR3 sequence (DNA): TGTGCCAGCAGTTGGGACGGGAGATCTGGGGCCAACGTCCTGACTTTC. Translating gives CASSWDGRSGANVLTF.

This clone was counted a single time. V gene TRBV30 combines with J gene TRBJ1-2; D is ambiguous. The CDR3 length is 12 residues. The V and J ends lost 4 bases and 5 bases respectively, with 11 bases between them. Germline assignment: CDR1 GTSNPN and CDR2 SVGIG (reference sequence). The CDR3 loop reads CAWTQPPYGYTF. DNA for the CDR3: TGTGCCTGGACACAACCCCCGTATGGCTACACCTTC.

The chain couples TRBV28 to TRBJ2-1, with D unresolved. This CDR3 comprises 12 residues. Trimming shortened V by 6 bases and J by 10 bases, and 13 bases separated the two germline ends. Germline loops: CDR1 MDHEN, CDR2 SYDVKM. The CDR3 spells CASRSGVREQFF. For the CDR3, the DNA is TGTGCCAGCAGATCTGGAGTGCGGGAGCAGTTCTTC.

J is TRBJ2-5 and V is TRBV6-5; tentatively, D is TRBD2 (6 bases). Trimming took off 6 bases at V and 3 bases at J, with 14 bases between the two ends. The CDR3 covers 14 residues. Germline CDR1 reads MNHEY; CDR2 reads SVGAGI. CDR3 DNA sequence: TGTGCCAGCAGCCAGGACTATCAGGAAGAGACCCAGTACTTC. Its protein is CASSQDYQEETQYF.

The chain employs TRBV5-1 and TRBJ2-7, with D maybe TRBD1 (5 bases). Germline V gene sequence: CDR1 SGHRS, CDR2 YFSETQ. The CDR3 extends over 12 amino acids. Trimming removed 2 bases from V and 3 bases from J, with 6 bases in between. The CDR3, as DNA: TGCGCCAGCAGCTTCCAGGGCTACGAGCAGTACTTC. Translating it yields CASSFQGYEQYF.

V and J are TRBV11-2 and TRBJ1-1; D unclear. The CDR3 is 15 residues long. CDR1 is SGHAT, CDR2 FQNNGV, per germline. V lost 5 bases and J 5 bases, leaving 18 bases between the germline ends. The CDR3 protein is CASSPRLYSDTEAFF. The CDR3 DNA sequence: TGTGCCAGCAGCCCGCGGCTCTACTCCGATACTGAAGCTTTCTTT. Full variable domain (missing parts from reference TRBV11-2 and TRBJ1-1): EAGVAQSPRYKIIEKRQSVAFWCNPISGHATLYWYQQILGQGPKLLIQFQNNGVVDDSQLPKDRFSAERLKGVDSTLKIQPAKLEDSAVYLCASSPRLYSDTEAFFGQGTRLTVV.

This sequence joins TRBV27 and TRBJ2-4; TRBD2 agrees at 8 bases. The CDR3 sequence is 17 residues long. Germline V CDR1 and CDR2: MNHEY, SMNVEV (reference sequence). V was clipped by 5 bases and J by 0 bases; unmatched bases: 9. CDR3 residues: CASSPSSGPVAKNIQYF. The CDR3 nucleotides are TGTGCCAGCAGTCCCTCTAGCGGGCCCGTAGCCAAAAACATTCAGTACTTC.

The rearrangement joins TRBV7-3 to TRBJ2-2, with 7 bases fitting TRBD1. The V gene's germline CDR1 is SGHTA and CDR2 FQGTGA. The CDR3 is made up of 15 amino acids. V lost 5 bases, J lost 1 base, and 4 bases stayed unmatched. CDR3 amino acids: CASSASGGNTGELFF. The DNA for the CDR3 is TGTGCCAGCAGCGCATCAGGGGGGAACACCGGGGAGCTGTTTTTT. The full variable domain, rest sourced from reference TRBV7-3 and TRBJ2-2, is GAGVSQTPSNKVTEKGKYVELRCDPISGHTALYWYRQSLGQGPEFLIYFQGTGAADDSGLPNDRFFAVRPEGSVSTLKIQRTERGDSAVYLCASSASGGNTGELFFGEGSRLTVL.

The chain uses TRBV5-1 and TRBJ1-4; a possible D gene is TRBD1 (6 bases). The V end lost 7 bases, the J end lost 6 bases, and 10 bases lay between the germline ends. CDR1 and CDR2 (germline): SGHRS, YFSETQ. There are 12 residues in the CDR3. In DNA form, the CDR3 reads TGCGCCAGCCTCAGGGGCGATGAAAAACTGTTTTTT. Translation: CASLRGDEKLFF.

This sequence joins TRBV19 and TRBJ1-1; weak D call: TRBD1 (6 bases). V lost 6 bases and J 2 bases, leaving 16 bases between the germline ends. Germline V gene data show CDR1 as LNHDA and CDR2 as SQIVND (reference sequence). The CDR3 is made up of 15 amino acids. CDR3 protein: CASSQKQGPNTEAFF. As DNA, the CDR3 is TGTGCCAGTAGCCAAAAACAGGGCCCTAACACTGAAGCTTTCTTT.

The CDR3 DNA reads as TGTGCCAGCAGTTACAAGGGGGTCACTGAAGCTTTCTTT. Amino acid sequence: CASSYKGVTEAFF. The chain links TRBV6-5 to TRBJ1-1; weak D call: TRBD1 (6 bases). With 2 bases removed from V and 4 bases from J, the gap between germline ends came to 8 bases. Germline assignment: CDR1 MNHEY and CDR2 SVGAGI. This CDR3 contains 13 residues.

The CDR3 DNA follows: TGTGCCAGCAGTTACGGACTAGCGGGAGCACAAGAGCAGTTCTTC. Amino acid sequence: CASSYGLAGAQEQFF. The chain joins TRBV9 to TRBJ2-1; 13 bases map to TRBD2. Looked up from germline, CDR1 is SGDLS and CDR2 is YYNGEE. CDR3 length: 15 residues. V lost 5 bases to trimming and J lost 10 bases; unmatched junction nucleotides: 9.

By share of the sample, this clone is medium-sized. The V and J genes are TRBV7-6 and TRBJ2-7; D unclear. CDR3 size: 11 residues. Germline CDR1 SGHVS, CDR2 FNYEAQ. Deletions cut 1 base from V and 7 bases from J, with 5 bases between. The chain's CDR3 is CASSLDGEQYF. The CDR3 DNA sequence: TGTGCCAGCAGCTTAGACGGGGAGCAGTACTTC. The variable domain in full, with the rest retrieved from reference TRBV7-6 and TRBJ2-7, is GAGVSQSPRYKVTKRGQDVALRCDPISGHVSLYWYRQALGQGPEFLTYFNYEAQQDKSGLPNDRFSAERPEGSISTLTIQRTEQRDSAMYRCASSLDGEQYFGPGTRLTVT.

The chain uses TRBV6-1 and TRBJ2-1; D is perhaps TRBD2 (6 bases). Trimming pared 9 bases from V and 8 bases from J, leaving 17 bases between. This CDR3 is 13 amino acids long. Per germline, CDR1 MNHNS and CDR2 SASEGT. CDR3: CASARRGLDEQFF. The CDR3 DNA reads TGTGCCAGTGCGAGGAGGGGTCTTGATGAGCAGTTCTTC.

The chain has TRBV14 and TRBJ2-7; 8 bases line up with TRBD2. The CDR3 runs to 15 residues. After removal of 4 bases from V and 4 bases from J, the junction contained 9 bases not matched to a gene. The germline gives CDR1 SGHDN, CDR2 FVKESK. The CDR3 spells CASSRSGSRGYEQYF. The DNA for the CDR3 is TGTGCCAGCAGCCGCAGCGGGAGTAGAGGATACGAGCAGTACTTC.